Shown below are 4 T cell receptor beta chains from a single sample sequenced in a study of blood T cell repertoires in COVID-19. Method: immunoSEQ multiplex PCR; TCRdb's copy keeps in-frame clones and lacks some. The sample lists 95,000 to 130,000 clones, roughly 85% occurring once. Sequenced: peripheral blood. These receptors were obtained from a man aged 25-45 years with acute or convalescent COVID-19.

The V gene is TRBV5-5, the J gene TRBJ1-2; TRBD1 is a possible D gene (5 bases). The CDR3 covers 15 residues. Germline V gene data show CDR1 as SGHKS and CDR2 as YYEKEE (reference sequence). Trimming stripped 3 bases from V and 9 bases from J, with 21 bases between. The CDR3 bases are TGTGCCAGCAGCTCCAGCCCTCAGGGCCCCATACGCTACACCTTC. The encoded protein is CASSSSPQGPIRYTF. Full variable domain (rest looked up from reference TRBV5-5 and TRBJ1-2): DAGVTQSPTHLIKTRGQQVTLRCSPISGHKSVSWYQQVLGQGPQFIFQYYEKEERGRGNFPDRFSARQFPNYSSELNVNALLLGDSALYLCASSSSPQGPIRYTFGSGTRLTVV.

This clone was picked up a small number of times. The genes are TRBV3-1 (or the pseudogene TRBV3-2) and TRBJ2-5; a weak D match, TRBD1 (6 bases). Germline CDR1 is LGHDT and CDR2 is YNNKEL (reference sequence). The length of the CDR3 is 17 residues. With 4 bases removed from V and 4 bases from J, the gap between germline ends came to 22 bases. The DNA for the CDR3 is TGTGCCAGCAGCCCAGGGTTAATAAGGGGGTCAGGAGAGACCCAGTACTTC. Amino acids: CASSPGLIRGSGETQYF.

The sample holds one count of this clone. The chain joins TRBV5-6 to TRBJ2-3; 9 nucleotides match TRBD1. CDR3 length: 16 amino acids. Germline trimming cut 0 bases from V and 4 bases from J; bases unmatched to any gene: 6. CDR1 and CDR2 (germline): SGHDT, YYEEEE. CDR3 coding DNA: TGTGCCAGCAGCTTGGAAGGACAGGGGTTCGCAGATACGCAGTATTTT. The encoded protein is CASSLEGQGFADTQYF.

This clone was counted only a few times. The rearrangement links TRBV27 to TRBJ2-1, with D perhaps matching TRBD2 (5 bases). The CDR3 loop spans 15 amino acids. In germline, CDR1 is MNHEY, CDR2 SMNVEV (reference sequence). Trimming left V 0 bases short and J 4 bases short, with 10 bases between. CDR3 sequence (DNA): TGTGCCAGCAGTTTATCCCGGACTGGGTACAATGAGCAGTTCTTC. Its protein product is CASSLSRTGYNEQFF.